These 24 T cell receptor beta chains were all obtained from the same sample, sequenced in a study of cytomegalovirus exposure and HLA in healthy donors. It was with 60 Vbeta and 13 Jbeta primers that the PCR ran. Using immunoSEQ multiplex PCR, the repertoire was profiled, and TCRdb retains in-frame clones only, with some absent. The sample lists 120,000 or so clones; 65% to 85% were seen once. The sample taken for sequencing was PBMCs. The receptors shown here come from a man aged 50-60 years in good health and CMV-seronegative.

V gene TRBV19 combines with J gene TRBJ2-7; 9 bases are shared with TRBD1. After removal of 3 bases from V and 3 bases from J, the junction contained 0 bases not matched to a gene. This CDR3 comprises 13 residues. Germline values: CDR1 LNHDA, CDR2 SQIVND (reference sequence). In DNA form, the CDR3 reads TGTGCCAGTAGTATGGACAGGGGCTACGAGCAGTACTTC. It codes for CASSMDRGYEQYF.

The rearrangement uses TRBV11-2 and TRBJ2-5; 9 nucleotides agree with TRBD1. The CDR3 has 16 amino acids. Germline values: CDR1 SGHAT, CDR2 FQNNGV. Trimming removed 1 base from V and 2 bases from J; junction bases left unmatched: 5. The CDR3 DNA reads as TGTGCCAGCAGCTTAGTTACAGGGGGCCCACAAGAGACCCAGTACTTC. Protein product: CASSLVTGGPQETQYF.

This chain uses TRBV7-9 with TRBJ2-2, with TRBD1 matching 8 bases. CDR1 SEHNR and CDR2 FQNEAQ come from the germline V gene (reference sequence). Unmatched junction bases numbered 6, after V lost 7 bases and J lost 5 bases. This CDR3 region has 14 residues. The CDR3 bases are TGTGCCAGCATCGACACAGGGGGGACCGGGGAGCTGTTTTTT. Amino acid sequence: CASIDTGGTGELFF.

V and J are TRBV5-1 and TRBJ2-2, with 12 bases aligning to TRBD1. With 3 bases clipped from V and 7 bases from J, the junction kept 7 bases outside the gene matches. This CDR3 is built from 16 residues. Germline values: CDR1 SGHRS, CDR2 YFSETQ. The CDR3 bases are TGCGCCAGCAGCTCGGGACAGGGGGCGCCGGGCGGGGAGCTGTTTTTT. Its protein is CASSSGQGAPGGELFF.

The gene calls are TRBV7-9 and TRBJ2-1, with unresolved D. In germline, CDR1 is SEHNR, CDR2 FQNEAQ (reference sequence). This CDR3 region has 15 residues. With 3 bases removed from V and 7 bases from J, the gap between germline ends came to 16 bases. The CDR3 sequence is CASSFWLEVKNEQFF. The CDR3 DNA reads TGTGCCAGCAGCTTTTGGCTAGAAGTTAAGAATGAGCAGTTCTTC.

The CDR3 spells CSVVPRTGTYEQYF. The CDR3 nucleotides read TGCAGCGTTGTACCCCGGACAGGGACCTACGAGCAGTACTTC. The rearrangement links TRBV29-1 to TRBJ2-7; TRBD1 aligns across 8 bases. The V gene end was trimmed by 4 bases and the J gene end by 2 bases; junction bases not matched to a gene: 7. This CDR3 is 14 amino acids long. The V gene's germline CDR1 is SQVTM and CDR2 ANQGSEA.

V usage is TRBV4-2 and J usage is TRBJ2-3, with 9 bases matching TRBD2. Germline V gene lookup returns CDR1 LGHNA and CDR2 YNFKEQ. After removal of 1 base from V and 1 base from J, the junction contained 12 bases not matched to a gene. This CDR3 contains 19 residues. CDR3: CASSQGLAGSSYGTDTQYF. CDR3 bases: TGTGCCAGCAGCCAAGGGCTAGCGGGGTCCTCGTACGGCACAGATACGCAGTATTTT.

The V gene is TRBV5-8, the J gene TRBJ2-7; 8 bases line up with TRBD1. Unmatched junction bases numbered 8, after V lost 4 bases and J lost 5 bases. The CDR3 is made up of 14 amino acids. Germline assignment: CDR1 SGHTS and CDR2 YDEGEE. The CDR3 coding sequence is TGTGCCAGCAGCCGAGGACAGGGTATCCACGAGCAGTACTTC. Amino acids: CASSRGQGIHEQYF.

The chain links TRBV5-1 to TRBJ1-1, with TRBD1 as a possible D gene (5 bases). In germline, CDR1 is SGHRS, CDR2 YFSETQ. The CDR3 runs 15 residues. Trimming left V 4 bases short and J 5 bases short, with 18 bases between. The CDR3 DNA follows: TGCGCCAGCAGCGCCGTAGGAGGGGATGTAACTGAAGCTTTCTTT. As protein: CASSAVGGDVTEAFF.

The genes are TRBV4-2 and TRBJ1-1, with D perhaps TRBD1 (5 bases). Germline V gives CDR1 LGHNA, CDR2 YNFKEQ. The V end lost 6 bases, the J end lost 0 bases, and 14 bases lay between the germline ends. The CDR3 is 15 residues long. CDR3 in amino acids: CASRDPETVNTEAFF. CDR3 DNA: TGTGCCAGCAGAGACCCAGAGACAGTGAACACTGAAGCTTTCTTT.

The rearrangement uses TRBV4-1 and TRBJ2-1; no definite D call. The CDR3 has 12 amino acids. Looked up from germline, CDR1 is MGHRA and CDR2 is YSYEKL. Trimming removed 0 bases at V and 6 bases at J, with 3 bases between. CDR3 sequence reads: CASSQDSNEQFF. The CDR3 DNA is TGCGCCAGCAGCCAAGATAGCAATGAGCAGTTCTTC.

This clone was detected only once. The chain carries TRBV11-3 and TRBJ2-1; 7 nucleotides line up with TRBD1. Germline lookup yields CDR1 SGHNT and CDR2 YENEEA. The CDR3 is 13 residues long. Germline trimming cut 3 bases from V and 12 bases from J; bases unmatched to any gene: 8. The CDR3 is CASSLASGDRQFF. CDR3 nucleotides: TGTGCCAGCAGCTTGGCCTCCGGGGACAGGCAGTTCTTC.

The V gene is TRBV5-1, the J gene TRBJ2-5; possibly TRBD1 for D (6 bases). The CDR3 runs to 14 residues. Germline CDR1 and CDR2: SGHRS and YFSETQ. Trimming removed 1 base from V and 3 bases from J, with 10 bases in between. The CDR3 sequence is CASSLLGAEETQYF. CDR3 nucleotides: TGCGCCAGCAGCTTGCTGGGGGCAGAAGAGACCCAGTACTTC.

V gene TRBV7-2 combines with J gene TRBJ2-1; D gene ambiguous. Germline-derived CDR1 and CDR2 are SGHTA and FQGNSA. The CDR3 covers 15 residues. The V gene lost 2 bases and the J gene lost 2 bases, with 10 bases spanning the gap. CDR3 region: CASSLKESTYNEQFF. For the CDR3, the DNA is TGTGCCAGCAGCTTAAAGGAGTCGACCTACAATGAGCAGTTCTTC.

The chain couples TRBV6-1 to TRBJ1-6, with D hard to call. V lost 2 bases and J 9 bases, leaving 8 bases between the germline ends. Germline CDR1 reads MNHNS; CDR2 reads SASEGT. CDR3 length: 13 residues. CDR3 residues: CASSELSGSPLHF. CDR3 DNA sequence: TGTGCCAGCAGTGAACTGAGCGGTTCACCCCTCCACTTT.

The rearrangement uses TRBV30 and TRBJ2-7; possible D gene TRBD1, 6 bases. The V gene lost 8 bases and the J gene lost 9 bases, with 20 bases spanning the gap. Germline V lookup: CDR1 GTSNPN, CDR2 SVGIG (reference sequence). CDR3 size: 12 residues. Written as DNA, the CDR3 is TGTGCCCTCCTGGGCAGGGGAAGAGGGCAGTACTTC. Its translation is CALLGRGRGQYF.

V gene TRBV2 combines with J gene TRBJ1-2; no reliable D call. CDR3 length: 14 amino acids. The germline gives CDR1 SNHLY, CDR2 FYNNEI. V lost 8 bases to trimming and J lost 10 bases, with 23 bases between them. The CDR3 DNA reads TGTGCCAGCGCCCCGTTTGTAGTCTCTATGCTCTACACCTTC. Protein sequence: CASAPFVVSMLYTF.

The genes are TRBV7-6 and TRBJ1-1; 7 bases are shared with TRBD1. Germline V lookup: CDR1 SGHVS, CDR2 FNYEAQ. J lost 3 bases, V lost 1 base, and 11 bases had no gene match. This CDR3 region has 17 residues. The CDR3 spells CASSLVAGGGRYTEAFF. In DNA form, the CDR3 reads TGTGCCAGCAGCTTAGTCGCAGGGGGTGGACGATACACTGAAGCTTTCTTT.

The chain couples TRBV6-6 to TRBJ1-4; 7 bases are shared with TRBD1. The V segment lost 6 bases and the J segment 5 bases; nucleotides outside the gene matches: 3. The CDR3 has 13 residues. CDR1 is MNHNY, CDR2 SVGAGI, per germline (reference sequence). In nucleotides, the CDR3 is TGTGCCAGCAGCTGGACAGGAAATGAAAAACTGTTTTTT. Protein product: CASSWTGNEKLFF.

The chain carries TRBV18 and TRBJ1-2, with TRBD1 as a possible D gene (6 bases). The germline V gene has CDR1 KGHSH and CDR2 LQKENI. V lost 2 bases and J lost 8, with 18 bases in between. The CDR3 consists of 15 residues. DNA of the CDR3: TGTGCCAGCTCACCAGGGAGGGGGACGAACGAAGGCTACACCTTC. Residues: CASSPGRGTNEGYTF. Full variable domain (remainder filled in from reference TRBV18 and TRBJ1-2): NAGVMQNPRHLVRRRGQEARLRCSPMKGHSHVYWYRQLPEEGLKFMVYLQKENIIDESGMPKERFSAEFPKEGPSILRIQQVVRGDSAAYFCASSPGRGTNEGYTFGSGTRLTVV.

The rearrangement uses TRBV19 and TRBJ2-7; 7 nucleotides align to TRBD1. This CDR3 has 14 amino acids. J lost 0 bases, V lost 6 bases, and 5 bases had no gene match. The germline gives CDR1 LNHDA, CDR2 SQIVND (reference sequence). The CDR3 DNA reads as TGTGCCAGTAGCATGGACAGGCTCTCCTACGAGCAGTACTTC. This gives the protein CASSMDRLSYEQYF.

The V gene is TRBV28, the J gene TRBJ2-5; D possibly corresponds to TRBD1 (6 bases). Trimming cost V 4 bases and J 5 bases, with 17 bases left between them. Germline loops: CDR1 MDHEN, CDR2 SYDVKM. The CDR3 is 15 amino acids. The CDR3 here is CASSSYEGVYETQYF. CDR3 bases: TGTGCCAGCAGTTCTTATGAGGGGGTATACGAGACCCAGTACTTC.

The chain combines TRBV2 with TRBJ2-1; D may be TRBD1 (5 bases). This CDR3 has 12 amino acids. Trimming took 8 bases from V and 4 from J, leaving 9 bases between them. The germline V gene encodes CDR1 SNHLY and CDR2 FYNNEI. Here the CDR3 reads CASQGTYNEQFF. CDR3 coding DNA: TGTGCCAGCCAGGGAACGTACAATGAGCAGTTCTTC.

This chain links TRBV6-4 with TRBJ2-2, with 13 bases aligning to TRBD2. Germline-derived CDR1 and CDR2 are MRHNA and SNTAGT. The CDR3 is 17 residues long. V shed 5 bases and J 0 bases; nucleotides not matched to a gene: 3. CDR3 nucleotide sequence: TGTGCCAGCAGTCGGACTAGCGGGGGCCCGAACACCGGGGAGCTGTTTTTT. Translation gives CASSRTSGGPNTGELFF.